This is a list of T cell receptor beta chains from one sample in a study of OX40 agonist ivuxolimab in advanced cancers. Measured with immunoSEQ multiplex PCR; TCRdb has only the in-frame clones, and not every one. The sample includes more than 65,000 clones, approximately 90% seen only once; the top ten take approximately 0.38%. This specimen was CD4+ or CD8+ T cells sorted from blood, taken in a trial of the OX40 agonist ivuxolimab. The receptor source for this set is an adult with an advanced solid tumor such as melanoma, head and neck, liver or kidney cancer. Both conserved end residues are part of each CDR3. A D gene is named only where the DNA matches it firmly.

d_call	j_call	v_call	cdr3_length	cdr3_aa
-	TRBJ2-1	TRBV5-1	14	CASSRPPRYNEQFF
TRBD2	TRBJ2-3	TRBV11-3	15	CASSFGNSGRDTQYF
-	-	TRBV28	14	CASSAIGLSYEQYF
-	TRBJ2-7	TRBV11-2	13	CASSLGTSSEQYF
-	TRBJ2-5	TRBV7-2	16	CASSLAPQRVLETQYF
-	TRBJ2-6	TRBV7-9	14	CAAGPYSGANVLTF
-	-	TRBV28	12	CASSLGEYEQYF
-	TRBJ1-4	TRBV21-1	14	CASSKGRSNEKLFF
-	TRBJ1-5	TRBV18	12	CASSLPDQPQHF
-	TRBJ1-4	TRBV6-1	13	CASSIQGYEKLFF
TRBD2	TRBJ2-5	TRBV7-2	17	CASSRTSGRAGGETQYF
TRBD1	TRBJ1-3	TRBV6-5	15	CASSQGQLSGNTIYF
-	TRBJ2-3	TRBV19	16	CASSSVGGQKTDTQYF
TRBD1	TRBJ1-5	TRBV6-4	14	CASRRQGGWGAQHF
-	TRBJ2-5	TRBV19	14	CASSIRGRVETQYF
-	TRBJ2-7	TRBV10-3	15	CAISKGRLGVYEQYF
-	TRBJ2-7	TRBV7-2	16	CASSSRPGDHSYEQYF
TRBD1	TRBJ2-7	TRBV5-1	14	CASSFGTDSREQYF
-	TRBJ1-5	TRBV7-6	14	CASLGRVGNQPQHF
TRBD2	TRBJ2-7	TRBV9	13	CASSPAGGAEQYF
-	TRBJ2-1	TRBV5-1	15	CASSLGLASPNEQFF
-	TRBJ2-3	TRBV7-9	16	CASSLVGATSTDTQYF
-	TRBJ2-5	TRBV6-5	13	CASSQTQKETQYF
TRBD2	TRBJ2-3	TRBV29-1	15	CSADSGTRVTDTQYF
-	TRBJ2-2	TRBV7-2	17	CASSPLLGMGNTGELFF
-	TRBJ2-1	TRBV30	11	CAWSELAGLLF
-	TRBJ1-5	TRBV19	15	CASSIYGQSNQPQHF
-	TRBJ1-5	TRBV2	14	CASSAPPEGQPQHF
-	TRBJ2-7	TRBV6-5	15	CASSYSAGLGYEQYF
-	TRBJ2-7	TRBV2	14	CASKQQGTSYEQYF
-	TRBJ2-3	TRBV28	13	CATVRTFTDTQYF
-	TRBJ2-4	TRBV19	16	CASSISLQGTQNIQYF
-	TRBJ2-1	TRBV27	16	CASRDNPSYGFNEQLF
TRBD2	TRBJ2-7	TRBV7-2	17	CASSPSDYSGSSYEQYF
-	TRBJ2-1	TRBV7-8	16	CASSLHRVATYNEQFF
TRBD2	TRBJ2-1	TRBV9	16	CASSVEGRTSGNEQFF
-	TRBJ2-1	TRBV6-5	14	CASQRLEHYNEQFF
TRBD1	TRBJ2-5	TRBV18	13	CASSPGQQETQYF
-	TRBJ1-6	TRBV25-1	13	CASAPLGWGALHF
-	TRBJ2-2	TRBV9	15	CASSVLRENTGELFF
TRBD2	TRBJ2-1	TRBV6-4	16	CASSDSMTGGPDEQFF
-	TRBJ2-1	TRBV10-3	12	CATRDSVNEQFF
-	TRBJ2-5	TRBV7-9	15	CASSLARLFQETQYF
TRBD1	TRBJ2-7	TRBV6-5	15	CASSYAGTGSYEQYF
-	TRBJ2-1	TRBV18	13	CASSLYSYNEQFF
-	TRBJ2-7	TRBV5-4	13	CASSFYPGDEQYF
-	TRBJ2-1	TRBV4-1	16	CASSQSLASDYNEQFF
TRBD1	TRBJ2-3	TRBV7-2	16	CASSSSMGQRTDTQYF
-	TRBJ2-7	TRBV15	13	CATSRDRARSQYF
TRBD2	TRBJ2-1	TRBV2	15	CASSSGLAGGREQFF